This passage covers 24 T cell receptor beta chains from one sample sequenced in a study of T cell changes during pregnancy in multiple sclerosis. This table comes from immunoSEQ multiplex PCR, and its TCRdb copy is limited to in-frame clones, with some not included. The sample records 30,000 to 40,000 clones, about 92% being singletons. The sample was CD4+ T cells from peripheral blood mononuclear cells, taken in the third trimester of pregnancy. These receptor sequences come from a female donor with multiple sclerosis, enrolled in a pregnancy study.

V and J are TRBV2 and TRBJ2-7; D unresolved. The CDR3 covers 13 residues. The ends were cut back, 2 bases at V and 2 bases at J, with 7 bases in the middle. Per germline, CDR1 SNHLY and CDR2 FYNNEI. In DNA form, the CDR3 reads TGTGCCAGCAGTGAACAGATCACCTACGAGCAGTACTTC. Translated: CASSEQITYEQYF.

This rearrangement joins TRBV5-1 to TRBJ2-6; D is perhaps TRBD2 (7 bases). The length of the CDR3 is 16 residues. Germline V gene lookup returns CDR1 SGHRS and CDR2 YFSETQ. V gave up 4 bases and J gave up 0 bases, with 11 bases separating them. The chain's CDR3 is CASSRGGGSGANVLTF. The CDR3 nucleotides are TGCGCCAGCAGCCGAGGGGGGGGCTCTGGGGCCAACGTCCTGACTTTC.

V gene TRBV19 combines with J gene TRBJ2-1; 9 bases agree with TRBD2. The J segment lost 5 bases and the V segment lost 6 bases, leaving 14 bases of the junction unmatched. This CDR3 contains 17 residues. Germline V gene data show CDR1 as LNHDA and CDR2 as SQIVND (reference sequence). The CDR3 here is CASRKWKRGREDNEQFF. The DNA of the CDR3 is TGTGCCAGTAGGAAGTGGAAGCGCGGGAGGGAAGACAATGAGCAGTTCTTC.

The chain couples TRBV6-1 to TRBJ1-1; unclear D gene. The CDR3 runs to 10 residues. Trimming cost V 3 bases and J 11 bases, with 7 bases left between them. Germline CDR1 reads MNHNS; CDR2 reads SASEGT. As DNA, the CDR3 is TGTGCCAGCAGTGACGAGAGTGCTTTCTTT. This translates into CASSDESAFF.

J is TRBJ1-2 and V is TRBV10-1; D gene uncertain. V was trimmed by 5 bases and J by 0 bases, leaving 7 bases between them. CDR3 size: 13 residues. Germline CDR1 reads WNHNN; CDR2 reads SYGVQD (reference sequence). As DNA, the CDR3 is TGCGCCAGCAGTTCCGGGGCTAACTATGGCTACACCTTC. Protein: CASSSGANYGYTF.

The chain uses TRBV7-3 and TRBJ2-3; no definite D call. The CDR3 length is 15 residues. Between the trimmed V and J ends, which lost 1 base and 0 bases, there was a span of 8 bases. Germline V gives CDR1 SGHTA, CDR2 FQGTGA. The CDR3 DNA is TGTGCCAGCAGCTTAATGACTTCTAGCACAGATACGCAGTATTTT. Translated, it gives CASSLMTSSTDTQYF.

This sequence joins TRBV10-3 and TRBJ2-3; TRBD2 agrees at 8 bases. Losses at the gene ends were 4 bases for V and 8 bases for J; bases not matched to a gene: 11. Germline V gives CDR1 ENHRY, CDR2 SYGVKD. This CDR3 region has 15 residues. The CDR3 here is CAISGNSGIEGTQYF. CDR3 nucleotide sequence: TGTGCCATCAGTGGTAATAGCGGGATAGAAGGTACGCAGTATTTT.

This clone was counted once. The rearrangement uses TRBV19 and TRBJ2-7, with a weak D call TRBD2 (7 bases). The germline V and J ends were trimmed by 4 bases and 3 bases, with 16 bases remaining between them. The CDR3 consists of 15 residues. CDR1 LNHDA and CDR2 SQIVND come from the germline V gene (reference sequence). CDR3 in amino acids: CASSKRGAAIYEQYF. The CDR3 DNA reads TGTGCCAGTAGTAAACGGGGGGCCGCTATCTACGAGCAGTACTTC.

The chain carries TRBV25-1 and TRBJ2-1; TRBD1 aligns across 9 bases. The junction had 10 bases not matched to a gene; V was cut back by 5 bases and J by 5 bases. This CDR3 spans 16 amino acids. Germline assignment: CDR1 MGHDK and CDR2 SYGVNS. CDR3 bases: TGTGCCAGCAGTACTCGCCGGGACAGGGCCCACAATGAGCAGTTCTTC. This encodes CASSTRRDRAHNEQFF.

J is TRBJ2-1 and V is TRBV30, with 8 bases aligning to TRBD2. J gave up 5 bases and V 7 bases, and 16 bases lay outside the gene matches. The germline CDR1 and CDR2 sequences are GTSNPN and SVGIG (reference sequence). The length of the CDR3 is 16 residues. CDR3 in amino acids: CASTYSEERENNEQFF. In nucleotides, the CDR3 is TGTGCCTCAACATACTCAGAGGAGCGGGAGAACAATGAGCAGTTCTTC.

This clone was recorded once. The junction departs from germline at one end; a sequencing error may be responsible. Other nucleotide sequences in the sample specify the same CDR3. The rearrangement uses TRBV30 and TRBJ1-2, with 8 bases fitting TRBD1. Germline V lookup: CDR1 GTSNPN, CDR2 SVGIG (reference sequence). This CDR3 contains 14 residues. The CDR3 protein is CAWSATTGGRGYTF. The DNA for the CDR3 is TGCGCCTGGAGTGCCACTACAGGGGGGAGGGGCTACACCTTC.

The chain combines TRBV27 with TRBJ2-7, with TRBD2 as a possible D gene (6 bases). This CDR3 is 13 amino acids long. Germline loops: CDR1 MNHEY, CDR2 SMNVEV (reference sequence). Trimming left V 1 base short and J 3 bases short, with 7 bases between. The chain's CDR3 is CASSLFGSYEQYF. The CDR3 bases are TGTGCCAGCAGTTTATTCGGGAGCTACGAGCAGTACTTC.

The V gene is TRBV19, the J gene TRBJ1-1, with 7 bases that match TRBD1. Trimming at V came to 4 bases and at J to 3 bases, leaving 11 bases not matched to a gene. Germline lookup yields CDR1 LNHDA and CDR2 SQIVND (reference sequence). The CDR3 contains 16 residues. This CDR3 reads CASSTGWDSYYTEAFF. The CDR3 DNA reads TGTGCCAGTAGTACCGGATGGGACAGTTATTACACTGAAGCTTTCTTT.

CDR3 sequence: CASTEGAYSNQPQHF. Here the CDR3 DNA reads TGTGCCAGCACGGAGGGGGCGTATAGCAATCAGCCCCAGCATTTT. The J gene is TRBJ1-5, the V gene TRBV6-1; 7 positions agree with TRBD1. Losses at the gene ends were 7 bases for V and 0 bases for J; bases not matched to a gene: 6. The V gene's germline CDR1 is MNHNS and CDR2 SASEGT. The CDR3 sequence is 15 residues long.

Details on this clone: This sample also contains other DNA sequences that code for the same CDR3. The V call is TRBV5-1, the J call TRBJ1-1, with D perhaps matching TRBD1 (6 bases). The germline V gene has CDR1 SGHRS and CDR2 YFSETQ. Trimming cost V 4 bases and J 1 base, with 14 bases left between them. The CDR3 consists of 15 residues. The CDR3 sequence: CASSLDGQQNTEAFF. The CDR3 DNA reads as TGCGCCAGCAGCCTGGATGGACAGCAGAACACTGAAGCTTTCTTT. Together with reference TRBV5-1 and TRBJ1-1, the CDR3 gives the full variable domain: KAGVTQTPRYLIKTRGQQVTLSCSPISGHRSVSWYQQTPGQGLQFLFEYFSETQRNKGNFPGRFSGRQFSNSRSEMNVSTLELGDSALYLCASSLDGQQNTEAFFGQGTRLTVV.

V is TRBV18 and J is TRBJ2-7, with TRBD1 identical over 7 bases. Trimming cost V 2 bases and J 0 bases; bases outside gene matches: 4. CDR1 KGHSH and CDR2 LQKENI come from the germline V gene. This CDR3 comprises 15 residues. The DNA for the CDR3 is TGTGCCAGCTCACCAAGACAGGGTGCCTCCTACGAGCAGTACTTC. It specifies CASSPRQGASYEQYF.

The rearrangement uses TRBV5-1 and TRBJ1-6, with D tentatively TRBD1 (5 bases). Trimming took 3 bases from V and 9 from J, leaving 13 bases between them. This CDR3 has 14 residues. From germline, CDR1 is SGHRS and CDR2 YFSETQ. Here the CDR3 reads CASSSRVGTSPLHF. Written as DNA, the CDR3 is TGCGCCAGCAGCTCCAGGGTAGGTACTTCACCCCTCCACTTT.

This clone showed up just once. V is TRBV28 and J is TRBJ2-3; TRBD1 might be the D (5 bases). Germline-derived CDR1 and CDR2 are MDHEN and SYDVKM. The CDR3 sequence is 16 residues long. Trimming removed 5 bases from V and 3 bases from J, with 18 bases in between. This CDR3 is CASSLPAPQDTDTQYF. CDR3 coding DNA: TGTGCCAGCAGTCTCCCAGCCCCACAGGATACAGATACGCAGTATTTT.

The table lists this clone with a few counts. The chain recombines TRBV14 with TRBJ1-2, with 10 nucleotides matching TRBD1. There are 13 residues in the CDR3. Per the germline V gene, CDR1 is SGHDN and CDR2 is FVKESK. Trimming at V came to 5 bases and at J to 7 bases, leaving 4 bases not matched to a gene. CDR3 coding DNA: TGTGCCAGCAGCTCTGGGACAGGGGTTGGCTACACCTTC. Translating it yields CASSSGTGVGYTF.

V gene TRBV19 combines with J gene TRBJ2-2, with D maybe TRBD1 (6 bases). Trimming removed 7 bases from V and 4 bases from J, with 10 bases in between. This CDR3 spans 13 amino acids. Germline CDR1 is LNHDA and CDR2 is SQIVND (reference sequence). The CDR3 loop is CASNWGRTGELFF. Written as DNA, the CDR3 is TGTGCCAGTAACTGGGGGCGCACCGGGGAGCTGTTTTTT. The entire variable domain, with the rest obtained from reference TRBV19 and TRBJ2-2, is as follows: DGGITQSPKYLFRKEGQNVTLSCEQNLNHDAMYWYRQDPGQGLRLIYYSQIVNDFQKGDIAEGYSVSREKKESFPLTVTSAQKNPTAFYLCASNWGRTGELFFGEGSRLTVL.

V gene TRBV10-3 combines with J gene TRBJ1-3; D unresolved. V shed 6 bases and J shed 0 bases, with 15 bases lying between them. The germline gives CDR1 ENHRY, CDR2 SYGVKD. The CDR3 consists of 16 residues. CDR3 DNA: TGTGCCATCAGGAACGCAGGTATAAGCTCTGGAAACACCATATATTTT. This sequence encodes CAIRNAGISSGNTIYF.

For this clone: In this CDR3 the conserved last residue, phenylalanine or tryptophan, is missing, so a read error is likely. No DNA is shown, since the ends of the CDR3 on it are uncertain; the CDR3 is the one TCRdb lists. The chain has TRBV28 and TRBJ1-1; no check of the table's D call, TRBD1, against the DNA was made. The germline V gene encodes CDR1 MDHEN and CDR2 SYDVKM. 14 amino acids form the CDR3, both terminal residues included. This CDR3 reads CASSLGSRDRLHFS.

The CDR3, as DNA: TGTGCCAGCAGCCTGCCCGGGGAGTTCACAGATACGCAGTATTTT. This encodes CASSLPGEFTDTQYF. V and J are TRBV5-6 and TRBJ2-3; a possible D gene is TRBD2 (5 bases). The CDR3 is 15 amino acids. V was clipped by 4 bases and J by 2 bases, with 14 bases between them. CDR1 and CDR2 from the germline V gene are SGHDT and YYEEEE.

DNA for the CDR3: TGTGCCAGCAGCTTAAGTGGGGGGGCCAAAAACATTCAGTACTTC. Translating gives CASSLSGGAKNIQYF. The J gene is TRBJ2-4, the V gene TRBV7-9; maybe TRBD2 (6 bases). Per germline, CDR1 SEHNR and CDR2 FQNEAQ (reference sequence). The CDR3 length is 15 residues. With 2 bases removed from V and 1 base from J, the gap between germline ends came to 9 bases. The full variable domain, its missing parts supplied by reference TRBV7-9 and TRBJ2-4, is DTGVSQNPRHKITKRGQNVTFRCDPISEHNRLYWYRQTLGQGPEFLTYFQNEAQLEKSRLLSDRFSAERPKGSFSTLEIQRTEQGDSAMYLCASSLSGGAKNIQYFGAGTRLSVL.